This T cell receptor beta chain was retrieved from a study of T cells in Graves' hyperthyroidism and ophthalmopathy. Template material for amplifying TCR beta CDR3 regions consisted of RNA transcripts. RT-PCR in the first round (using the HTBI primer set) targeted the TCR CDR3. Each CDR3 protein is one row after TCRdb ran MiXCR on the multiplex PCR reads. This sample has 400,000 to 550,000 distinct CDR3 sequences, with approximately 15% found just once. Per germline, CDR1 SNHLY and CDR2 FYNNEI. The CDR3 extends over 14 amino acids. Trimming took 8 bases from V and 4 from J; bases not matched to a gene: 0. Many counts were recorded for this clonotype.

The sequenced sample consisted of blood. The gene calls are TRBV2 and TRBJ2-3; 16 bases match TRBD2. This receptor was taken from a woman aged 18-35 years with Graves' hyperthyroidism. CDR3 sequence reads: CASGTSGRADTQYF. The CDR3 nucleotides are TGTGCCAGCGGGACTAGCGGGAGGGCAGATACGCAGTATTTT.